The 29 T cell receptor beta chains below all came from one sample that was sequenced in a study of T cells in Graves' hyperthyroidism and ophthalmopathy. RNA transcripts provided the source from which TCR beta CDR3 regions were amplified. In the first-round RT-PCR of the TCR CDR3, the HTBI primer set was used. TCRdb re-derived calls from the multiplex PCR reads in MiXCR, one entry per CDR3 protein. The profile shows approximately 530,000 distinct CDR3 sequences, 15% to 20% of them singletons. The material sequenced was blood. The receptors were sampled from a middle-aged man with Graves' ophthalmopathy.

The chain is built from TRBV14 and TRBJ2-2; 10 nucleotides match TRBD2. The CDR3 spans 17 residues. V lost 4 bases to trimming and J lost 4 bases; unmatched junction nucleotides: 9. Germline CDR1 reads SGHDN; CDR2 reads FVKESK. This chain's CDR3 is CASSPLAGGGGTGELFF. CDR3 coding DNA: TGTGCCAGCAGCCCCTTAGCGGGGGGCGGAGGCACCGGGGAGCTGTTTTTT.

This clonotype came up a few times. The CDR3 bases are TGTGCCAGCAGCTCCTATGAGGGAGGCGGAGAGACCCAGTACTTC. Encoded protein: CASSSYEGGGETQYF. This sequence joins TRBV11-2 and TRBJ2-5, with D possibly TRBD2 on 6 matching bases. V lost 4 bases and J lost 4, with 16 bases in between. The CDR3 loop spans 15 amino acids. Looked up from germline, CDR1 is SGHAT and CDR2 is FQNNGV.

The chain has TRBV18 and TRBJ2-3; D is perhaps TRBD2 (6 bases). This CDR3 has 15 amino acids. The V and J ends lost 6 bases and 4 bases respectively, with 17 bases between them. CDR1 and CDR2 (germline): KGHSH, LQKENI. CDR3 region: CASSIPGVLADTQYF. CDR3 nucleotides: TGTGCCAGCTCGATTCCGGGGGTCTTAGCAGATACGCAGTATTTT.

V and J are TRBV5-4 and TRBJ2-3, with TRBD1 identical over 8 bases. This CDR3 has 15 amino acids. Germline V gene lookup returns CDR1 SGHNT and CDR2 YYREEE (reference sequence). Unmatched junction bases numbered 6, after V lost 3 bases and J lost 3 bases. Written as DNA, the CDR3 is TGTGCCAGCAGCTCGAAGGACAGGGCGACAGATACGCAGTATTTT. Translating it yields CASSSKDRATDTQYF.

This clonotype has more than one count but fewer than ten. The chain carries TRBV20-1 and TRBJ1-4; D is unclear. V was trimmed by 2 bases and J by 3 bases, leaving 25 bases between them. In germline, CDR1 is DFQATT, CDR2 SNEGSKA (reference sequence). The CDR3 runs 19 residues. The CDR3 DNA reads as TGCAGTGCTAGAACAACCCCTGGGCTGCCTCGAAGACCTAATGAAAAACTGTTTTTT. Protein product: CSARTTPGLPRRPNEKLFF.

The V and J genes are TRBV20-1 and TRBJ2-4; D is ambiguous. Trimming removed 6 bases from V and 3 bases from J, with 9 bases in between. The CDR3 runs to 12 residues. Germline-derived CDR1 and CDR2 are DFQATT and SNEGSKA (reference sequence). Here the CDR3 reads CSASDDKNIQYF. In nucleotides, the CDR3 is TGCAGTGCGTCGGACGACAAAAACATTCAGTACTTC.

This clonotype was seen at least ten times. This chain uses TRBV6-1 with TRBJ2-3; D is unresolved. Germline lookup yields CDR1 MNHNS and CDR2 SASEGT. This CDR3 has 15 residues. V was cut by 2 bases and J by 4 bases, with 13 bases left in between. This CDR3 reads CASSERWVAADTQYF. For the CDR3, the DNA is TGTGCCAGCAGTGAACGGTGGGTAGCCGCAGATACGCAGTATTTT.

This clonotype was seen many times. The chain links TRBV3-1 to TRBJ2-3; D is unresolved. Trimming cost V 8 bases and J 0 bases, with 9 bases left between them. The CDR3 runs 13 residues. Germline values: CDR1 LGHDT, CDR2 YNNKEL (reference sequence). CDR3 region: CASSQRSTDTQYF. CDR3 in DNA: TGTGCCAGCTCACAACGGAGCACAGATACGCAGTATTTT.

With regard to this clonotype: A single base separates this from a much larger clone, so it may be a read error. The V and J genes are TRBV7-9 and TRBJ2-1; D is unresolved. Germline CDR1 reads SEHNR; CDR2 reads FQNEAQ (reference sequence). The CDR3 contains 13 residues. V was clipped by 5 bases and J by 3 bases, with 8 bases between them. CDR3 region: CASSQENYNEQFF. The CDR3 DNA reads as TGTGCCAGCAGCCAAGAGAACTACAATGAGCAGTTCTTC.

This sequence joins TRBV24-1 and TRBJ1-3, with D unresolved. The V end lost 6 bases, the J end lost 0 bases, and 23 bases lay between the germline ends. The CDR3 has 19 amino acids. CDR1 is KGHDR and CDR2 is SFDVKD in the germline V gene. Here the CDR3 DNA reads TGTGCCACCAGTTACCCCTGCGTACGGTTCGTGAACTCTGGAAACACCATATATTTT. This encodes CATSYPCVRFVNSGNTIYF.

V gene TRBV28 combines with J gene TRBJ2-3; 8 bases agree with TRBD1. The CDR3 is made up of 15 amino acids. Trimming took 5 bases from V and 4 from J; bases not matched to a gene: 8. Per germline, CDR1 MDHEN and CDR2 SYDVKM. CDR3 sequence reads: CASSRGQGRPDTQYF. In DNA, the CDR3 is TGTGCCAGCAGTCGCGGACAGGGACGGCCAGATACGCAGTATTTT.

This clonotype was observed a few times. This chain joins TRBV4-2 and TRBJ2-3, with no clear D. CDR3 length: 17 amino acids. The germline CDR1 and CDR2 sequences are LGHNA and YNFKEQ. V lost 1 base, J lost 0 bases, and 14 bases lay in between. The CDR3 DNA sequence: TGTGCCAGCAGCCAAGGGGGAAGCTGGGGAAGCACAGATACGCAGTATTTT. This translates into CASSQGGSWGSTDTQYF.

Only a few counts were recorded for this clonotype. The rearrangement uses TRBV20-1 and TRBJ1-5, with D hard to call. V was clipped by 0 bases and J by 6 bases, with 12 bases between them. This CDR3 has 14 amino acids. Germline V CDR1 and CDR2: DFQATT, SNEGSKA (reference sequence). In DNA, the CDR3 is TGCAGTGCTAGAGACCCAAGTGGAGGTCAGCCCCAGCATTTT. Translation: CSARDPSGGQPQHF.

This clonotype was seen at least ten times. V and J are TRBV7-8 and TRBJ2-5, with D perhaps assigned TRBD1 or TRBD2 (6 bases each). The CDR3 runs to 15 residues. V was clipped by 4 bases and J by 7 bases, with 19 bases between them. Germline lookup yields CDR1 SGHVS and CDR2 FQNEAQ. The CDR3 sequence is CASSSSGAETGTQYF. CDR3 coding DNA: TGTGCCAGCAGCTCCTCGGGGGCAGAAACGGGGACCCAGTACTTC.

The chain couples TRBV27 to TRBJ1-2; D may be TRBD1 (5 bases). Trimming stripped 9 bases from V and 2 bases from J, with 19 bases between. This CDR3 is 15 amino acids long. Germline CDR1 is MNHEY and CDR2 is SMNVEV (reference sequence). The CDR3 DNA reads TGTGCCAGGCTCAGGGAGACTTCCGAAAACTATGGCTACACCTTC. It is translated as CARLRETSENYGYTF.

This clonotype was counted a few times. This sequence joins TRBV5-6 and TRBJ2-3; the match to TRBD2 covers 9 bases. Germline-derived CDR1 and CDR2 are SGHDT and YYEEEE. With V trimmed by 3 bases and J by 4 bases, 6 bases remained unmatched. The CDR3 loop spans 15 amino acids. This CDR3 reads CASSSASGASDTQYF. DNA of the CDR3: TGTGCCAGCAGCTCTGCTAGCGGGGCCTCAGATACGCAGTATTTT.

The chain uses TRBV4-3 and TRBJ1-6; unclear D gene. The germline V gene has CDR1 LGHNA and CDR2 YSLEER. The CDR3 has 12 residues. The V gene lost 0 bases and the J gene lost 10 bases, with 4 bases spanning the gap. For the CDR3, the DNA is TGCGCCAGCAGCCAAGAGAAGTCACCCCTCCACTTT. Encoded protein: CASSQEKSPLHF.

The J gene is TRBJ1-4, the V gene TRBV7-3; D possibly corresponds to TRBD1 (6 bases). V was pared by 4 bases and J by 2 bases, with 14 bases between. Germline CDR1 is SGHTA and CDR2 is FQGTGA. CDR3 size: 16 residues. The CDR3: CASSSSSDRTNEKLFF. The CDR3 DNA reads as TGTGCCAGCAGCTCATCCTCTGACAGGACTAATGAAAAACTGTTTTTT.

A few counts support this clonotype. The chain has TRBV9 and TRBJ1-1; a weak D match, TRBD1 (5 bases). Germline assignment: CDR1 SGDLS and CDR2 YYNGEE. Deletions cut 4 bases from V and 5 bases from J, with 18 bases between. The CDR3 runs to 15 residues. As DNA, the CDR3 is TGTGCCAGCAGCCCAATGGGGGGGTTAGGGACTGAAGCTTTCTTT. Amino acids: CASSPMGGLGTEAFF.

This clonotype has at least ten counts. The chain uses TRBV18 and TRBJ2-2, with 11 bases fitting TRBD2. V dropped 1 base and J dropped 0; count of bases not matched to a gene: 4. The CDR3 loop spans 18 amino acids. Germline assignment: CDR1 KGHSH and CDR2 LQKENI. CDR3 sequence: CASSPLLAGGSNTGELFF. CDR3 in DNA: TGTGCCAGCTCACCACTGCTAGCGGGAGGTTCGAACACCGGGGAGCTGTTTTTT.

The chain recombines TRBV19 with TRBJ1-5; tentatively, D is TRBD1 (6 bases). The CDR3 covers 13 residues. The germline V gene encodes CDR1 LNHDA and CDR2 SQIVND (reference sequence). Between the trimmed V and J ends, which lost 10 bases and 4 bases, there was a span of 14 bases. DNA of the CDR3: TGTGCCACCTACGGACAGCTTAATCAGCCCCAGCATTTT. Residues: CATYGQLNQPQHF.

This clonotype was seen a handful of times. The chain joins TRBV9 to TRBJ1-2, with D perhaps TRBD1 (5 bases). The ends were cut back, 3 bases at V and 2 bases at J, with 8 bases in the middle. The germline V gene encodes CDR1 SGDLS and CDR2 YYNGEE. The CDR3 sequence is 13 residues long. The CDR3 reads CASSGGRNYGYTF. CDR3 DNA: TGTGCCAGCAGCGGGGGACGGAACTATGGCTACACCTTC. Complete variable domain (other parts from reference TRBV9 and TRBJ1-2): DSGVTQTPKHLITATGQRVTLRCSPRSGDLSVYWYQQSLDQGLQFLIQYYNGEERAKGNILERFSAQQFPDLHSELNLSSLELGDSALYFCASSGGRNYGYTFGSGTRLTVV.

This clonotype has just a few counts. This sequence joins TRBV3-1 and TRBJ2-7; D gene unclear. This CDR3 spans 15 amino acids. CDR1 is LGHDT and CDR2 is YNNKEL in the germline V gene (reference sequence). Trimming shortened V by 4 bases and J by 7 bases, and 20 bases separated the two germline ends. The CDR3 sequence is CASSLQSAGSKEQYF. The CDR3 nucleotides are TGTGCCAGCAGCCTCCAGTCGGCCGGTTCTAAGGAGCAGTACTTC.

The rearrangement uses TRBV30 and TRBJ2-5, with a weak D call TRBD2 (5 bases). Trimming stripped 4 bases from V and 5 bases from J, with 17 bases between. The CDR3 contains 14 residues. Germline loops: CDR1 GTSNPN, CDR2 SVGIG (reference sequence). Here the CDR3 DNA reads TGTGCCTGGAAAAGGGAGTCCCTTAGGGAGACCCAGTACTTC. Protein sequence: CAWKRESLRETQYF.

As to this clonotype: The junction departs from the called germline gene at one end, perhaps through a read error. V is TRBV29-1 and J is TRBJ1-2; no clear D. The CDR3 contains 12 residues. Germline CDR1 SQVTM, CDR2 ANQGSEA. CDR3 amino acids: CSVEGFTRGYTF. Here the CDR3 DNA reads TGCAGCGTCGAAGGGTTTACCCGTGGCTACACCTTC.

Concerning this clonotype: This CDR3 fails to terminate in the conserved phenylalanine or tryptophan, so it likely reflects a read error. V is TRBV27 and J is TRBJ2-5, with D possibly being TRBD2 (6 bases). The CDR3 totals 14 residues. Trimming stripped 5 bases from V and 2 bases from J, with 12 bases between. Germline V gene data show CDR1 as MNHEY and CDR2 as SMNVEV (reference sequence). CDR3 DNA sequence: TGTGCCAGCAGTCCTCTAGCGCTACAAGAGACCCAGTACTCC. Translation: CASSPLALQETQYS.

This clonotype was counted many times. This chain uses TRBV20-1 with TRBJ1-2; possible D gene TRBD1, 6 bases. V shed 3 bases and J shed 6 bases, with 17 bases lying between them. The CDR3 has 14 residues. Germline CDR1 DFQATT, CDR2 SNEGSKA (reference sequence). The CDR3 protein is CSASAQGWGDGYTF. In DNA form, the CDR3 reads TGCAGTGCTAGCGCACAGGGTTGGGGTGATGGCTACACCTTC.

The chain joins TRBV9 to TRBJ2-1; D is unresolved. Trimming stripped 5 bases from V and 4 bases from J, with 13 bases between. The germline V gene has CDR1 SGDLS and CDR2 YYNGEE. The CDR3 length is 14 residues. The CDR3 region is CASRGSGEYNEQFF. The CDR3 DNA reads as TGTGCCAGCAGGGGCTCCGGAGAGTACAATGAGCAGTTCTTC. The full variable domain, rest sourced from reference TRBV9 and TRBJ2-1, is DSGVTQTPKHLITATGQRVTLRCSPRSGDLSVYWYQQSLDQGLQFLIQYYNGEERAKGNILERFSAQQFPDLHSELNLSSLELGDSALYFCASRGSGEYNEQFFGPGTRLTVL.

This clonotype was counted many times. The chain combines TRBV6-1 with TRBJ2-3; 7 nucleotides agree with TRBD1. Germline lookup yields CDR1 MNHNS and CDR2 SASEGT. The CDR3 is 15 amino acids. The V gene end was trimmed by 2 bases and the J gene end by 0 bases; junction bases not matched to a gene: 2. The CDR3 DNA sequence: TGTGCCAGCAGTGAACCGGGACAGAGCACAGATACGCAGTATTTT. It is translated as CASSEPGQSTDTQYF.